This entry is about one T cell receptor (beta chain). As yet, its antigen is unknown. This sample is drawn from a study of cytomegalovirus exposure and HLA in healthy donors. Overall study findings and caveats: Within an earlier analysis, most TCR beta V segments proved productive either about 90% or about 30% of the time. Indistinguishable V segments such as TRBV6-2 and TRBV6-3 were excluded.

PCR involved 60 Vbeta and 13 Jbeta primers. Method: immunoSEQ multiplex PCR; TCRdb's copy keeps in-frame clones and lacks some. This table holds more than 100,000 clones, roughly three quarters found once. Per the germline V gene, CDR1 is GTSNPN and CDR2 is SVGIG (reference sequence). This CDR3 is 14 amino acids long. Trimming pared 4 bases from V and 2 bases from J, leaving 13 bases between. This sequence originates from a woman aged 18-35 years in good health and CMV-seropositive. The sequencing sample was made of PBMCs. This rearrangement joins TRBV30 to TRBJ2-3; D is undetermined. In nucleotides, the CDR3 is TGTGCCTGGAACAGTCCCCCGAACACAGATACGCAGTATTTT. It translates to CAWNSPPNTDTQYF.